The clone carrying this TCR beta chain was seen a handful of times. The CDR3 is 15 amino acids. V gave up 3 bases and J gave up 2 bases, with 15 bases separating them. Per the germline V gene, CDR1 is SGHNT and CDR2 is YYREEE (reference sequence). Amplified regions were TCR beta CDR3 sequences from RNA transcripts. First-round RT-PCR of the TCR CDR3 relied on the HTBI primer set. TCRdb reprocessed the multiplex PCR reads with MiXCR, giving one entry per CDR3 protein. The sample includes about 380,000 distinct CDR3 sequences, around 18% of them seen just once. The data are from a study of T cells in Graves' hyperthyroidism and ophthalmopathy.

The sequence was obtained from a man aged 18 to 30 with Graves' ophthalmopathy. This sequence joins TRBV5-4 and TRBJ2-7; perhaps TRBD1 as D (7 bases). Sequences were obtained from blood. CDR3 region: CASSSFGGTAYEQYF. DNA of the CDR3: TGTGCCAGCAGCTCATTCGGCGGGACAGCCTACGAGCAGTACTTC.